This T cell receptor beta chain was retrieved from a study of blood T cell repertoires in COVID-19. Study background: Sites in the United States, Italy and Spain provided acute and convalescent COVID-19 samples.

Under the authors' procedure: Reference gene primer amplification yielded estimated nucleated cell counts. Produced via immunoSEQ multiplex PCR; TCRdb's table is partial and in-frame only. V, J and clone size were drawn from that table, and D and trimming were deduced from the DNA. The table records under 150,000 clones, approximately 81% of them present only once. The clonotype originates from a man aged 40-49 years with acute or convalescent COVID-19. Sequenced input: peripheral blood.

The CDR3 region is CASSGPGDQLFF. The CDR3 DNA follows: TGTGCCAGCAGTGGTCCAGGGGACCAACTGTTTTTT. The chain combines TRBV12-3 or TRBV12-4 with TRBJ1-4, with D perhaps matching TRBD1 (6 bases). Trimming took off 5 bases at V and 12 bases at J, with 13 bases between the two ends. The CDR3 length is 12 residues.